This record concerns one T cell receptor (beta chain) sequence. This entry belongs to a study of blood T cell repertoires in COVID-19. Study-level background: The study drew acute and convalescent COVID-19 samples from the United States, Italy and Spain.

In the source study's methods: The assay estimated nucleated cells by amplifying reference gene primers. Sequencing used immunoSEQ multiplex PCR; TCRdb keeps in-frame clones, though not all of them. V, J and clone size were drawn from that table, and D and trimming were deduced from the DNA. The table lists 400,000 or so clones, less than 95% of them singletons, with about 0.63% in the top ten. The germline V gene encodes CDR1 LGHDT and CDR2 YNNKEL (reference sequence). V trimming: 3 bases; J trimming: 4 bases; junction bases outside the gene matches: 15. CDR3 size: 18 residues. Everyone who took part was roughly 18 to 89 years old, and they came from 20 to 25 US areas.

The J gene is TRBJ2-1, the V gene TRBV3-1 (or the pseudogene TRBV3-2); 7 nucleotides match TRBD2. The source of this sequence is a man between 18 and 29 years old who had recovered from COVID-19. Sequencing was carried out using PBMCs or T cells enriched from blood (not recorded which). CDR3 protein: CASSQAHSGVSGYNEQFF. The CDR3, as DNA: TGTGCCAGCAGCCAGGCCCATAGCGGCGTTAGCGGGTACAATGAGCAGTTCTTC.